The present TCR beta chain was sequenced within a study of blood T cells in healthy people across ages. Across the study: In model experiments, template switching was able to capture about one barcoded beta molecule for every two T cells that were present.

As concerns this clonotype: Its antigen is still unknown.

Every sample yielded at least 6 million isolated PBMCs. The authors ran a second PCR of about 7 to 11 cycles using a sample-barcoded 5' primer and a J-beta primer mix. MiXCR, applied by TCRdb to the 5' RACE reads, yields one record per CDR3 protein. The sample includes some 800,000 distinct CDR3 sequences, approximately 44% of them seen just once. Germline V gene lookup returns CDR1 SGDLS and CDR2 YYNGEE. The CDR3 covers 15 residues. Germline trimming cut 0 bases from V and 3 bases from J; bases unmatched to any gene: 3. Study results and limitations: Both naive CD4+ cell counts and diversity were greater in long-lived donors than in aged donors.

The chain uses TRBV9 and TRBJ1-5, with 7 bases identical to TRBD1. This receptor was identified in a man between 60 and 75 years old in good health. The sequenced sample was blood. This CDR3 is CASSVEGATNQPQHF. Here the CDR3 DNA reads TGTGCCAGCAGCGTAGAGGGGGCGACCAATCAGCCCCAGCATTTT.